The clone carrying this TCR beta chain was counted a few times. What it binds is not known. The data originate from a study of cytotoxic CD8 clonotypes in ibrutinib-treated CLL. Across the whole study: Enrolment comprised eleven to twelve relapsed/refractory and over 14 treatment-naive patients; some 18 were IGHV unmutated. Averaging across samples gave 255,043 productive templates and roughly 90,000 productive rearrangements. Overall study findings and caveats: Sampling times differed between sustained-remission and progressing patients.

Assay: immunoSEQ multiplex PCR; the TCRdb copy retains only in-frame clones and omits some. Here the sample spans 45,000 or so clones, roughly 69% being singletons. The CDR3 sequence is 12 residues long. V lost 4 bases to trimming and J lost 10 bases, with 12 bases between them. CDR1 and CDR2 (germline): MDHEN, SYDVKM. This TCR derives from a human donor with chronic lymphocytic leukemia. The material was PBMCs, obtained after 12 months of ibrutinib treatment. This chain links TRBV28 with TRBJ2-3, with a tentative D call TRBD1 (5 bases). CDR3 nucleotides: TGTGCCAGCAGTTCAGAACGCAGGGCGCAGTATTTT. This encodes CASSSERRAQYF.